This T cell receptor (beta chain) was retrieved from a study of early T cells in non-severe SARS-CoV-2 infection. On the study more broadly: Sequencing targeted bulk RNA from unsorted whole blood, leaving chains unpaired.

General observations from the study: There was a bias toward anti-spike CD8 responses in VDJdb matching, which missed private and CD4 specificities.

This CDR3 spans 14 amino acids. Trimming cost V 2 bases and J 4 bases, with 11 bases left between them. CDR1 is SNHLY, CDR2 FYNNEI, per germline. Unique molecular identifiers tagged individual cDNA molecules. TCRdb redid the calling of the 5' RACE reads with MiXCR, one entry per CDR3 protein. The repertoire has tens of thousands of distinct CDR3 sequences, over 9.5% of them found once; the top ten carry 2.9%. Ten or more counts support this clonotype. The antigen remains undetermined. This chain links TRBV2 with TRBJ1-1; D perhaps matches TRBD1 (5 bases). This receptor was identified in an adult who was a healthcare worker with PCR-confirmed SARS-CoV-2 infection or an uninfected control (not recorded which). Sequenced sample: whole blood. This CDR3 reads CASSEPGLPTEAFF. The DNA of the CDR3 is TGTGCCAGCAGTGAACCAGGGTTGCCCACTGAAGCTTTCTTT.